This TCR beta chain was recovered during a study of neurological immune-mediated disorders. The time point here: longitudinal time-point 3. The germline V gene has CDR1 SGHKS and CDR2 YYEKEE (reference sequence). This CDR3 comprises 16 residues. Trimming took 4 bases from V and 1 from J, leaving 17 bases between them. TCRdb reprocessed the 5' RACE reads via MiXCR and lists one record per CDR3 protein. The sample lists roughly 100,000 distinct CDR3 sequences, 11% seen once, with about 3% in the top ten. This clonotype was seen ten or more times. The source of this sequence is a female donor with HTLV-1-associated myelopathy (HAM/TSP). The chain has TRBV5-5 and TRBJ1-1; D may be TRBD1 (5 bases). Sequenced input: PBMCs. The CDR3 here is CASSLPRDSKNTEAFF. In nucleotides, the CDR3 is TGTGCCAGCAGCCTACCTCGTGACAGTAAGAACACTGAAGCTTTCTTT.